Listed below are T cell receptor beta chains from one sample, sequenced in a study of monozygotic twins with inflammatory bowel disease. TCRdb derives one entry per CDR3 protein from the 5' RACE reads, leaving out DNA. Its clone listing holds 330,000 or so distinct CDR3 sequences. The material sequenced was blood. The origin of the receptors is a human donor with ulcerative colitis or Crohn's disease, or a healthy co-twin of an affected twin (not recorded which). Each CDR3 is given with its conserved first and last residue.

J | length | V | CDR3
TRBJ1-1 | 14 | TRBV10-3 | CAISEGSRNTEAFF
TRBJ2-7 | 14 | TRBV4-1 | CASSQVGLGYEQYF
TRBJ1-2 | 12 | TRBV5-1 | CASTSGVYGYTF
TRBJ2-3 | 16 | TRBV2 | CASTFMRGTSGNTQYF
TRBJ2-7 | 12 | TRBV7-9 | CASSAYSYEQYF
TRBJ2-7 | 15 | TRBV7-8 | CASSHPGLAVYEQYF
TRBJ1-1 | 15 | TRBV10-3 | CAISEADRGRTEAFF
TRBJ2-1 | 17 | TRBV4-3 | CASSQDLRQGFYNEQFF
TRBJ2-7 | 15 | TRBV28 | CASSQRLAGGQEQYF
TRBJ2-7 | 14 | TRBV12-5 | CASGPSRPRDEQYF
TRBJ2-2 | 12 | TRBV6-1 | CASSDQAGELFF
TRBJ2-7 | 13 | TRBV30 | CAWSEVSLYEQYF
TRBJ2-7 | 16 | TRBV27 | CASSLSPRQGSYEQYF
TRBJ2-7 | 14 | TRBV27 | CASSYGGGPYEQYF
TRBJ1-5 | 14 | TRBV20-1 | CSASSPGGYQPQHF
TRBJ2-1 | 14 | TRBV2 | CASLRAQHYNEQFF
TRBJ2-3 | 16 | TRBV7-6 | CASSLALGRVGDTQYF